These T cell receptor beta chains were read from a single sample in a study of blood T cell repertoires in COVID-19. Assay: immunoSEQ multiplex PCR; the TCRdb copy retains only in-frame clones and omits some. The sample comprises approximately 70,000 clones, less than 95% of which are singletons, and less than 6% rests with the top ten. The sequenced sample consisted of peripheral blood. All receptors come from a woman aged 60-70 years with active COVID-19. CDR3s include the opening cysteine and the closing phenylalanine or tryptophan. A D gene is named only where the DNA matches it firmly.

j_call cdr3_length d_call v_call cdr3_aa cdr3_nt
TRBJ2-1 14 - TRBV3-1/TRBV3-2 CASSRLGGENEQFF TGTGCCAGCAGCCGGCTCGGCGGCGAGAATGAGCAGTTCTTC
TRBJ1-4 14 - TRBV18 CASSPPEVREKLFF TGTGCCAGCTCACCTCCGGAGGTTAGAGAAAAACTGTTTTTT
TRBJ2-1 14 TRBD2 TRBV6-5 CAVTRSSGSNEQFF TGTGCCGTTACCAGGTCTAGCGGGAGCAATGAGCAGTTCTTC
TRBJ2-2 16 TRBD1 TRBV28 CASRPRTGRMDGELFF TGTGCCAGCAGACCGCGGACAGGTCGCATGGACGGGGAGCTGTTTTTT
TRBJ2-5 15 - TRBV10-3 CAIGIVRRGRETQYF TGTGCCATCGGGATCGTACGCAGGGGAAGAGAGACCCAGTACTTC
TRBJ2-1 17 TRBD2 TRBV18 CASSPSAPAGVDNEQFF TGTGCCAGCTCACCTTCCGCTCCAGCGGGAGTTGACAATGAGCAGTTCTTC
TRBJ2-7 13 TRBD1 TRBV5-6 CASSFPGGAEQYF TGTGCCAGCAGCTTTCCAGGGGGCGCGGAGCAGTACTTC
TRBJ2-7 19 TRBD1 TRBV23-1 CASSHYRDRGRRGSYEQYF TGCGCCAGCAGTCACTACCGGGACAGGGGGCGCAGGGGGTCGTACGAGCAGTACTTC
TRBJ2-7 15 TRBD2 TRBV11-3 CASSSRSGRADEQYF TGTGCCAGCAGCTCCCGTAGCGGGAGGGCGGACGAGCAGTACTTC
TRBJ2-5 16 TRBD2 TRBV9 CASSPISGRAWETQYF TGTGCCAGCAGCCCAATTTCCGGGAGGGCCTGGGAGACCCAGTACTTC
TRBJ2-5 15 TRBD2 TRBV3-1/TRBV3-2 CASSRRTGGPAAQYF TGTGCCAGCAGCCGTAGGACGGGGGGGCCGGCGGCCCAGTACTTC
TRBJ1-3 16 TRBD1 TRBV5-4 CASSGQGAGSGNTIYF TGTGCCAGCAGCGGACAGGGGGCCGGCTCTGGAAACACCATATATTTT
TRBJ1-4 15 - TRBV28 CASSGGHSTNEKLFF TGTGCCAGCAGTGGGGGACATTCAACTAATGAAAAACTGTTTTTT
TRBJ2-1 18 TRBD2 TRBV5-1 CASSSGRLAGGSYNEQFF TGCGCCAGCAGTAGTGGCCGGCTCGCGGGAGGATCCTACAATGAGCAGTTCTTC
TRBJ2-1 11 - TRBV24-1 CATSLRNEQFF TGTGCCACCAGTTTGAGGAATGAGCAGTTCTTC
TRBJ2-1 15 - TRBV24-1 CATSDGGAGINEQFF TGTGCCACCAGTGACGGCGGGGCGGGTATCAATGAGCAGTTCTTC
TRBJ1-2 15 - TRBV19 CASSIFGQGSGGYTF TGTGCCAGTAGTATTTTTGGGCAGGGGAGTGGTGGCTACACCTTC
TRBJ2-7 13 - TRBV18 CASSPGSNYEQYF TGTGCCAGCTCACCCGGGAGTAACTACGAGCAGTACTTC
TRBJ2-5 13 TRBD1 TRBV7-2 CASSLRQGETQYF TGTGCCAGCAGCTTGAGACAGGGAGAGACCCAGTACTTC